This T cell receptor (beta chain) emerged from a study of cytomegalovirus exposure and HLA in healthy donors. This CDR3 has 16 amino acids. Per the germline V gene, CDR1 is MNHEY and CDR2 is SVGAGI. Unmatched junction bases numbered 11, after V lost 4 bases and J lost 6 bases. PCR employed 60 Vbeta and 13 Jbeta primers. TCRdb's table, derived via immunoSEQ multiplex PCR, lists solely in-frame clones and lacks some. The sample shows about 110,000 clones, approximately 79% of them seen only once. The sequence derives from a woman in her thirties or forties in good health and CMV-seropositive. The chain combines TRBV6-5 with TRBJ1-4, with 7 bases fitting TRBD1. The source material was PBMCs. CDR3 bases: TGTGCCAGCAGTTCCAGACTACAGGGGCAGTATGAAAAACTGTTTTTT. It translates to CASSSRLQGQYEKLFF.